These 30 T cell receptor beta chains originate from one sample sequenced in a study of OX40 agonist ivuxolimab in advanced cancers. Repertoires were generated with immunoSEQ multiplex PCR, while TCRdb's copy carries only in-frame clones and drops some. The sample holds around 66,000 clones, nearly 90% seen once. The specimen comprised CD4+ or CD8+ T cells sorted from blood, sampled in a trial of the OX40 agonist ivuxolimab. The receptors here all came from an adult with an advanced solid tumor such as melanoma, head and neck, liver or kidney cancer.

The chain recombines TRBV27 with TRBJ2-2; D unresolved. Looked up from germline, CDR1 is MNHEY and CDR2 is SMNVEV (reference sequence). Trimming shortened V by 1 base and J by 2 bases, and 8 bases separated the two germline ends. The CDR3 is made up of 15 amino acids. CDR3 coding DNA: TGTGCCAGCAGTTTATTCACGAGAAACACCGGGGAGCTGTTTTTT. Encoded protein: CASSLFTRNTGELFF.

The gene calls are TRBV6-5 and TRBJ2-7, with 7 bases fitting TRBD1. In germline, CDR1 is MNHEY, CDR2 SVGAGI. V trimming: 1 base; J trimming: 4 bases; junction bases outside the gene matches: 1. The CDR3 length is 13 residues. CDR3 loop: CASSYLQGYEQYF. CDR3 DNA sequence: TGTGCCAGCAGTTACTTACAGGGGTACGAGCAGTACTTC.

The chain has TRBV12-2 and TRBJ2-7; the table's D call TRBD2 went unverified against the DNA. TRBV12-2 is designated a pseudogene. CDR3 size: 17 residues. CDR3 in DNA: TGTGCAAGTCGCGCTAGAGTGCCCCTGCCAGAGCGTTACGAGCAGTACTTC. It codes for CASRARVPLPERYEQYF.

The sample holds one count of this clone. V usage is TRBV6-6 and J usage is TRBJ2-7; D is unresolved. Germline lookup yields CDR1 MNHNY and CDR2 SVGAGI (reference sequence). The CDR3 sequence is 12 residues long. The ends were cut back, 8 bases at V and 7 bases at J, with 15 bases in the middle. The CDR3 DNA reads TGTGCCAGCGGGCCCCGAGTAGGGGAGCAGTACTTC. It yields the protein CASGPRVGEQYF.

This chain connects TRBV6-5 to TRBJ2-7; 12 nucleotides agree with TRBD1. V lost 2 bases to trimming and J lost 3 bases; unmatched junction nucleotides: 2. In germline, CDR1 is MNHEY, CDR2 SVGAGI. This CDR3 is 15 amino acids long. CDR3 residues: CASSYGTGGFYEQYF. CDR3 sequence (DNA): TGTGCCAGCAGTTACGGGACAGGGGGCTTCTACGAGCAGTACTTC.

The genes are TRBV10-3 and TRBJ1-1; 10 bases line up with TRBD1. This CDR3 is 13 amino acids long. V lost 6 bases and J lost 7; bases outside the gene matches: 5. CDR1 and CDR2 (germline): ENHRY, SYGVKD. The DNA of the CDR3 is TGTGCCATCAGGGCTGGACAGGGGGGTGAAGCTTTCTTT. It encodes CAIRAGQGGEAFF.

This clone was counted a few times. V is TRBV2 and J is TRBJ1-5, with TRBD1 matching 10 bases. The CDR3 covers 13 residues. V gave up 6 bases and J gave up 12 bases; unmatched junction bases: 8. Germline V CDR1 and CDR2: SNHLY, FYNNEI. The DNA for the CDR3 is TGTGCCAGCAGAGCCGGGACAGGGGAGAGCCAGCATTTT. This sequence encodes CASRAGTGESQHF. Based on the CDR3 plus reference TRBV2 and TRBJ1-5, the full variable domain is EPEVTQTPSHQVTQMGQEVILRCVPISNHLYFYWYRQILGQKVEFLVSFYNNEISEKSEIFDDQFSVERPDGSNFTLKIRSTKLEDSAMYFCASRAGTGESQHFGDGTRLSIL.

The rearrangement links TRBV4-1 to TRBJ1-4, with D unresolved. Germline values: CDR1 MGHRA, CDR2 YSYEKL. Trimming left V 2 bases short and J 10 bases short, with 11 bases between. The CDR3 is made up of 13 amino acids. CDR3 protein: CASSQPNGGKLFF. The CDR3 DNA reads as TGCGCCAGCAGCCAACCTAATGGTGGAAAACTGTTTTTT.

V usage is TRBV9 and J usage is TRBJ2-6; 9 bases are shared with TRBD1. Looked up from germline, CDR1 is SGDLS and CDR2 is YYNGEE. This CDR3 is 17 amino acids long. J gave up 1 base and V 3 bases, and 5 bases lay outside the gene matches. The chain's CDR3 is CASSATGTGSGANVLTF. CDR3 DNA sequence: TGTGCCAGCAGCGCAACCGGGACAGGGTCTGGGGCCAACGTCCTGACTTTC. The variable domain in full, completed from reference TRBV9 and TRBJ2-6, reads DSGVTQTPKHLITATGQRVTLRCSPRSGDLSVYWYQQSLDQGLQFLIQYYNGEERAKGNILERFSAQQFPDLHSELNLSSLELGDSALYFCASSATGTGSGANVLTFGAGSRLTVL.

V usage is TRBV7-2 and J usage is TRBJ1-6, with D tentatively TRBD1 (6 bases). The CDR3 loop spans 17 amino acids. Germline CDR1 reads SGHTA; CDR2 reads FQGNSA. V shed 3 bases and J shed 7 bases, with 19 bases lying between them. The DNA for the CDR3 is TGTGCCAGCAGCTTGGTTGGTTTTCAGGGGTTGAATTCACCCCTCCACTTT. Its translation is CASSLVGFQGLNSPLHF. The variable domain in full, completed from reference TRBV7-2 and TRBJ1-6, reads GAGVSQSPSNKVTEKGKDVELRCDPISGHTALYWYRQSLGQGLEFLIYFQGNSAPDKSGLPSDRFSAERTGGSVSTLTIQRTQQEDSAVYLCASSLVGFQGLNSPLHFGNGTRLTVT.

The V and J genes are TRBV19 and TRBJ2-5; TRBD2 matches 10 bases. The trim removed 5 bases at V and 4 bases at J, leaving 7 bases unmatched. Germline CDR1 is LNHDA and CDR2 is SQIVND (reference sequence). The CDR3 spans 15 residues. The CDR3 is CASSLPSGGAETQYF. CDR3 nucleotides: TGTGCCAGTAGTTTGCCTAGCGGGGGCGCAGAGACCCAGTACTTC.

The chain carries TRBV2 and TRBJ2-1, with 12 bases lining up with TRBD2. V lost 3 bases and J lost 5; bases outside the gene matches: 5. From germline, CDR1 is SNHLY and CDR2 FYNNEI. CDR3 size: 16 residues. This CDR3 is CASSDGASGGDNEQFF. The DNA for the CDR3 is TGTGCCAGCAGTGATGGGGCTAGCGGGGGGGACAATGAGCAGTTCTTC. The whole variable domain, filled in from reference TRBV2 and TRBJ2-1, reads EPEVTQTPSHQVTQMGQEVILRCVPISNHLYFYWYRQILGQKVEFLVSFYNNEISEKSEIFDDQFSVERPDGSNFTLKIRSTKLEDSAMYFCASSDGASGGDNEQFFGPGTRLTVL.

This rearrangement joins TRBV11-2 to TRBJ2-7, with TRBD1 matching over 11 bases. The germline V gene encodes CDR1 SGHAT and CDR2 FQNNGV. The CDR3 runs 15 residues. The ends lost 3 bases at V and 7 bases at J; junction bases unmatched: 8. The CDR3 region has the DNA TGTGCCAGCAGCTTTCTGGACAGGGGGCTGAGGGAGCAGTACTTC. Its translation: CASSFLDRGLREQYF. The variable domain in full, completed from reference TRBV11-2 and TRBJ2-7, reads EAGVAQSPRYKIIEKRQSVAFWCNPISGHATLYWYQQILGQGPKLLIQFQNNGVVDDSQLPKDRFSAERLKGVDSTLKIQPAKLEDSAVYLCASSFLDRGLREQYFGPGTRLTVT.

The chain is built from TRBV18 and TRBJ2-6; D remains unclear. In germline, CDR1 is KGHSH, CDR2 LQKENI. Trimming shortened V by 2 bases and J by 0 bases, and 8 bases separated the two germline ends. The CDR3 has 16 amino acids. The CDR3 is CASSPAAFSGANVLTF. The CDR3 nucleotides read TGTGCCAGCTCACCAGCAGCCTTCTCTGGGGCCAACGTCCTGACTTTC.

This clone was counted a single time. The chain carries TRBV2 and TRBJ2-3, with a tentative D call TRBD2 (7 bases). CDR3 size: 16 residues. Trimming left V 6 bases short and J 2 bases short, with 18 bases between. Germline lookup yields CDR1 SNHLY and CDR2 FYNNEI. As DNA, the CDR3 is TGTGCCAGCAGCGGCGGGCGGGGGCCGAACACAGATACGCAGTATTTT. Its protein is CASSGGRGPNTDTQYF.

This clone was counted a single time. V gene TRBV7-4 combines with J gene TRBJ1-4, with D perhaps matching TRBD1 (5 bases). CDR3 length: 16 amino acids. V shed 5 bases and J shed 10 bases, with 23 bases lying between them. CDR1 and CDR2 from the germline V gene are SGHVT and SQSDAQ. Here the CDR3 reads CASSKPPDSPGAKLFF. The CDR3 region has the DNA TGTGCCAGCAGCAAACCGCCCGACAGCCCCGGCGCAAAACTGTTTTTT. The full variable domain, completed using reference TRBV7-4 and TRBJ1-4, is GAGVSQSPRYKVAKRGRDVALRCDSISGHVTLYWYRQTLGQGSEVLTYSQSDAQRDKSGRPSGRFSAERPERSVSTLKIQRTEQGDSAVYLCASSKPPDSPGAKLFFGSGTQLSVL.

The V gene is TRBV25-1, the J gene TRBJ1-4, with a possible D match to TRBD1 (5 bases). V lost 4 bases and J lost 3, with 15 bases in between. Germline CDR1 reads MGHDK; CDR2 reads SYGVNS. There are 16 residues in the CDR3. CDR3 sequence (DNA): TGTGCCAGCAGTGCCCCGCAGGGTTTCTCTAATGAAAAACTGTTTTTT. It translates to CASSAPQGFSNEKLFF. Variable domain in full (rest from reference TRBV25-1 and TRBJ1-4): EADIYQTPRYLVIGTGKKITLECSQTMGHDKMYWYQQDPGMELHLIHYSYGVNSTEKGDLSSESTVSRIRTEHFPLTLESARPSHTSQYLCASSAPQGFSNEKLFFGSGTQLSVL.

This sequence joins TRBV5-8 and TRBJ2-7, with 7 bases fitting TRBD1. V shed 4 bases and J 3 bases; nucleotides not matched to a gene: 7. The CDR3 consists of 14 residues. From germline, CDR1 is SGHTS and CDR2 YDEGEE. CDR3: CASSPRQGFYEQYF. Here the CDR3 DNA reads TGTGCCAGCAGCCCGCGACAGGGTTTCTACGAGCAGTACTTC.

The chain joins TRBV27 to TRBJ1-5; D is uncertain. Germline loops: CDR1 MNHEY, CDR2 SMNVEV (reference sequence). The CDR3 is 16 amino acids. Trimming took 5 bases from V and 0 from J, leaving 14 bases between them. The CDR3 coding sequence is TGTGCCAGCAGTCCCCTTAGGTCGGATAGCAATCAGCCCCAGCATTTT. Translated, it gives CASSPLRSDSNQPQHF.

V gene TRBV5-1 combines with J gene TRBJ1-5, with D possibly matching TRBD1 (6 bases). The CDR3 sequence is 14 residues long. Germline V lookup: CDR1 SGHRS, CDR2 YFSETQ. The germline V and J ends were trimmed by 0 bases and 5 bases, with 9 bases remaining between them. CDR3 nucleotides: TGCGCCAGCAGCTTGGGACAGGTAGATCAGCCCCAGCATTTT. It translates to CASSLGQVDQPQHF.

The rearrangement links TRBV7-9 to TRBJ2-3; 7 bases line up with TRBD2. J lost 4 bases, V lost 1 base, and 8 bases had no gene match. The germline gives CDR1 SEHNR, CDR2 FQNEAQ (reference sequence). CDR3 length equals 16 residues. This CDR3 reads CASSLVLGREADTQYF. In nucleotides, the CDR3 is TGTGCCAGCAGCTTAGTTCTGGGACGGGAGGCAGATACGCAGTATTTT.

This sequence joins TRBV29-1 and TRBJ1-1; D possibly corresponds to TRBD1 (6 bases). Germline V lookup: CDR1 SQVTM, CDR2 ANQGSEA. CDR3 length equals 13 residues. V lost 5 bases and J 4 bases, leaving 14 bases between the germline ends. The CDR3 sequence: CSVTSGAATEAFF. The CDR3 region has the DNA TGCAGCGTTACCTCAGGGGCGGCCACTGAAGCTTTCTTT. Together with reference TRBV29-1 and TRBJ1-1, the CDR3 gives the full variable domain: SAVISQKPSRDICQRGTSLTIQCQVDSQVTMMFWYRQQPGQSLTLIATANQGSEATYESGFVIDKFPISRPNLTFSTLTVSNMSPEDSSIYLCSVTSGAATEAFFGQGTRLTVV.

The chain has TRBV6-1 and TRBJ2-5; D tentatively fits TRBD1 or TRBD2 (5 bases each). The CDR3 is 15 residues long. Germline values: CDR1 MNHNS, CDR2 SASEGT. The V and J ends lost 1 base and 2 bases respectively, with 11 bases between them. In nucleotides, the CDR3 is TGTGCCAGCAGTGAAGGGGGGTCAGTACAAGAGACCCAGTACTTC. It is translated as CASSEGGSVQETQYF.

The chain recombines TRBV4-3 with TRBJ1-5, with 7 bases matching TRBD1. CDR3 length: 18 amino acids. CDR1 is LGHNA, CDR2 YSLEER, per germline. Trimming removed 0 bases from V and 0 bases from J; junction bases left unmatched: 8. CDR3 nucleotide sequence: TGCGCCAGCAGCCAAGACTTATCCGGGACAGCTAGCAATCAGCCCCAGCATTTT. Translation: CASSQDLSGTASNQPQHF.

The chain combines TRBV7-3 with TRBJ2-1, with D perhaps TRBD1 or TRBD2 (5 bases each). Trimming took off 1 base at V and 3 bases at J, with 13 bases between the two ends. Germline V gives CDR1 SGHTA, CDR2 FQGTGA. The CDR3 sequence is 16 residues long. The CDR3 nucleotides are TGTGCCAGCAGCTTAAATCGGGGACGGGACTACAATGAGCAGTTCTTC. It is translated as CASSLNRGRDYNEQFF.

This clone has more than one count but fewer than ten. The gene calls are TRBV29-1 and TRBJ1-1; TRBD1 aligns across 9 bases. CDR1 and CDR2 from the germline V gene are SQVTM and ANQGSEA. The length of the CDR3 is 14 residues. The V and J ends lost 6 bases and 3 bases, in that order; junction bases with no gene match: 8. The CDR3 nucleotides read TGCAGCGTACCACCGGGACAGGGATACACTGAAGCTTTCTTT. Residues: CSVPPGQGYTEAFF.

The chain employs TRBV6-1 and TRBJ1-3, with TRBD1 identical over 8 bases. The CDR3 is made up of 15 amino acids. With 4 bases clipped from V and 4 bases from J, the junction kept 6 bases outside the gene matches. Germline V gene sequence: CDR1 MNHNS, CDR2 SASEGT. In DNA form, the CDR3 reads TGTGCCAGCAGTGTCTCCGGGACAGGAGGAAACACCATATATTTT. Translation gives CASSVSGTGGNTIYF.

This chain uses TRBV19 with TRBJ2-2; weak D call: TRBD2 (5 bases). V was shortened by 3 bases and J by 2 bases, with 10 bases between the two germline ends. This CDR3 is 15 amino acids long. In germline, CDR1 is LNHDA, CDR2 SQIVND (reference sequence). As DNA, the CDR3 is TGTGCCAGTAGTATTAACGGGATAAACACCGGGGAGCTGTTTTTT. This encodes CASSINGINTGELFF.

V usage is TRBV18 and J usage is TRBJ2-3, with 7 bases aligning to TRBD1. After removal of 3 bases from V and 10 bases from J, the junction contained 16 bases not matched to a gene. The CDR3 consists of 16 residues. Germline CDR1 and CDR2: KGHSH and LQKENI. CDR3 sequence (DNA): TGTGCCAGCTCACCTACCGGGACAGAGACACTTTGGGCGCAGTATTTT. It yields the protein CASSPTGTETLWAQYF.

The chain employs TRBV5-8 and TRBJ2-3; TRBD2 aligns across 9 bases. Germline loops: CDR1 SGHTS, CDR2 YDEGEE. With V trimmed by 0 bases and J by 1 base, 3 bases remained unmatched. This CDR3 has 16 residues. The CDR3 loop is CASSLDQRGGTDTQYF. CDR3 coding DNA: TGTGCCAGCAGCTTGGATCAGCGGGGGGGCACAGATACGCAGTATTTT.